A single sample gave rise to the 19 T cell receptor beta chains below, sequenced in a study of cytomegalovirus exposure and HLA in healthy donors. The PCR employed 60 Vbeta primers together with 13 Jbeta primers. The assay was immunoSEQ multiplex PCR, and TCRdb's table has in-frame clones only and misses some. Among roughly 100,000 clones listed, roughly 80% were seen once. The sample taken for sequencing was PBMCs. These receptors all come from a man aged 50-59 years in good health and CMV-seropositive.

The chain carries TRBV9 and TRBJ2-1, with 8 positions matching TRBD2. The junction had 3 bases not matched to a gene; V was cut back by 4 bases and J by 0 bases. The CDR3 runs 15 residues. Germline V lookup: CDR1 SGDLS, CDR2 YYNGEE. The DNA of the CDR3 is TGTGCCAGCAGCCAGAGCGGGAGCTCCTACAATGAGCAGTTCTTC. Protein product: CASSQSGSSYNEQFF.

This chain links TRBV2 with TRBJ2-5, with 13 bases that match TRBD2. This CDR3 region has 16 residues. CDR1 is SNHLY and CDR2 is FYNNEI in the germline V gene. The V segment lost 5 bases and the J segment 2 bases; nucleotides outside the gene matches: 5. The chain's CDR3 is CASSWTSGSLQETQYF. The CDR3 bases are TGTGCCAGCAGTTGGACTAGCGGGAGCCTGCAAGAGACCCAGTACTTC.

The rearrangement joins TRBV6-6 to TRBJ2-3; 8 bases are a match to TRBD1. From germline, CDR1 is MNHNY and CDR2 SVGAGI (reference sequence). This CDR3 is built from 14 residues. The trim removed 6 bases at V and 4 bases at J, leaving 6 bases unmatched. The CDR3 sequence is CASSRGQGSDTQYF. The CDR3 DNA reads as TGTGCCAGCAGCCGAGGACAGGGATCAGATACGCAGTATTTT.

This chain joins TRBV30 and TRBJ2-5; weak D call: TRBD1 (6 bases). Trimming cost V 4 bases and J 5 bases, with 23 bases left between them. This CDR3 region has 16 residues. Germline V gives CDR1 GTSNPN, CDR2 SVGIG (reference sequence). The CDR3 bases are TGTGCCTGGACCGCTCCGGGACAAGGTGGCGGGGAGACCCAGTACTTC. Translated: CAWTAPGQGGGETQYF.

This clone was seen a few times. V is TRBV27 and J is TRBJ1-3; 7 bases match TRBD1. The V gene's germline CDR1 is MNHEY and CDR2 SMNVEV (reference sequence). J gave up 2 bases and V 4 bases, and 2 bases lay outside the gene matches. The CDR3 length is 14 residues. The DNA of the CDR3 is TGTGCCAGCAGTTCAACAGGGGCTGGAAACACCATATATTTT. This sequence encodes CASSSTGAGNTIYF.

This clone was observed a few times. In DNA form, the CDR3 reads TGTGCCAGCAGCAAAGAAGGGACACTGAGCTCCTACAATGAGCAGTTCTTC. It codes for CASSKEGTLSSYNEQFF. The chain is built from TRBV21-1 and TRBJ2-1; the table's D call of TRBD1 was not tested on the DNA. TRBV21-1 is listed as a pseudogene. This CDR3 region has 17 residues.

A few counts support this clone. CDR3 amino acids: CASSSPAGGRSPEQFF. CDR3 coding DNA: TGCGCCAGCAGCTCCCCCGCCGGGGGGCGGTCACCTGAGCAGTTCTTC. The chain uses TRBV5-1 and TRBJ2-1, with a tentative D call TRBD2 (7 bases). V was clipped by 3 bases and J by 9 bases, with 22 bases between them. This CDR3 is built from 16 residues. Germline CDR1 and CDR2: SGHRS and YFSETQ.

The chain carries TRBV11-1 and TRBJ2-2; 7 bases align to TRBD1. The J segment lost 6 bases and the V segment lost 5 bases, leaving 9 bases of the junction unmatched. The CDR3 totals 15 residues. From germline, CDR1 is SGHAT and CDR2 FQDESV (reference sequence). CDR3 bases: TGTGCCAGCAGCGCCCAGGACAGGTTCCCCGGGGAGCTGTTTTTT. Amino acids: CASSAQDRFPGELFF.

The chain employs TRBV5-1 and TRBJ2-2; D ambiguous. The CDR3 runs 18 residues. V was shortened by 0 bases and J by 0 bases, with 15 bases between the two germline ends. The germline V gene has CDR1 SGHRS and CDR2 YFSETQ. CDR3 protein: CASSLALQSIANTGELFF. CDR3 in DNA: TGCGCCAGCAGCTTGGCTTTACAGAGTATCGCGAACACCGGGGAGCTGTTTTTT.

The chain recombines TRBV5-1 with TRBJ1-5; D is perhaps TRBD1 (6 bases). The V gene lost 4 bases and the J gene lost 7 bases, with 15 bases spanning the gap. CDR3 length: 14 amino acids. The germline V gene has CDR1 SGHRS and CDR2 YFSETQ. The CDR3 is CASSGQGGGQPQHF. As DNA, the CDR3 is TGCGCCAGCAGCGGGCAAGGTGGGGGCCAGCCCCAGCATTTT.

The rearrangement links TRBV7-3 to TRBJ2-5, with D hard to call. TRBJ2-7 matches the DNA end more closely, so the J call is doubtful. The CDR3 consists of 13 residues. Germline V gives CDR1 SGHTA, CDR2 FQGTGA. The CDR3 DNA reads TGTGCCAGCAGCGCTATATCTAGGAGCGAGCAGTACTTC. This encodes CASSAISRSEQYF.

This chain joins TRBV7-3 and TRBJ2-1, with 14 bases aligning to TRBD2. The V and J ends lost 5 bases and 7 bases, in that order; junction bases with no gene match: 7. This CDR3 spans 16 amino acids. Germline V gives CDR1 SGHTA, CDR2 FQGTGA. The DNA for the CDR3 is TGTGCCAGCAGCGCTCACGGGACTAGCGGGAGAAATGAGCAGTTCTTC. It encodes CASSAHGTSGRNEQFF.

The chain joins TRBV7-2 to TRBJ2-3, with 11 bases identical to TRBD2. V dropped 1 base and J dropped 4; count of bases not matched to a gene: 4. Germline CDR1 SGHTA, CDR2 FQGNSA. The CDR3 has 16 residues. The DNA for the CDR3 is TGTGCCAGCAGCTTAGAGCTAGCGGGAGGCGCAGATACGCAGTATTTT. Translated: CASSLELAGGADTQYF.

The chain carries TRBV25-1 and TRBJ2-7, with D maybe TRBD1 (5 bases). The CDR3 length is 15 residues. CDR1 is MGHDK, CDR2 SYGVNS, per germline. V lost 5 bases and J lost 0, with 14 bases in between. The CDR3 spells CASSPTGPISYEQYF. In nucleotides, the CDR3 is TGTGCCAGCAGTCCCACAGGACCGATCTCCTACGAGCAGTACTTC.

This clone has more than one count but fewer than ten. The CDR3 DNA reads as TGCGCCAGCAGTGAAGCGGGGAAGAACACTGAAGCTTTCTTT. Translated, it gives CASSEAGKNTEAFF. The genes are TRBV10-2 and TRBJ1-1; D gene uncertain. This CDR3 region has 14 residues. Trimming removed 3 bases at V and 1 base at J, with 9 bases between. Germline CDR1 and CDR2: WSHSY and SAAADI.

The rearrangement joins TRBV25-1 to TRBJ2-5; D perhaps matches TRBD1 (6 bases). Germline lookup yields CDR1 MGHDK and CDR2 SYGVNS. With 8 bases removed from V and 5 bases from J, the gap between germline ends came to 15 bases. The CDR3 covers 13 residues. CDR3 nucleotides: TGTGCCAGCGGCTGGCAGGGGATGGAGACCCAGTACTTC. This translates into CASGWQGMETQYF. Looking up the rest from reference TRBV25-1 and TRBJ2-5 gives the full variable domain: EADIYQTPRYLVIGTGKKITLECSQTMGHDKMYWYQQDPGMELHLIHYSYGVNSTEKGDLSSESTVSRIRTEHFPLTLESARPSHTSQYLCASGWQGMETQYFGPGTRLLVL.

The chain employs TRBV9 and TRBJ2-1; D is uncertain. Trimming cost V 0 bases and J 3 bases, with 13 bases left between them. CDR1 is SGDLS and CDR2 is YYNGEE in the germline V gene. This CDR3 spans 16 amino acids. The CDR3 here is CASSVGPEPLYNEQFF. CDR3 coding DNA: TGTGCCAGCAGCGTAGGTCCGGAGCCACTCTACAATGAGCAGTTCTTC.

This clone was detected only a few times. The CDR3 DNA sequence: TGTGCCAGCAGTCTCTACGGGAGGCGGGGGGGTAAGACTGAAGCTTTCTTT. Translation gives CASSLYGRRGGKTEAFF. The chain has TRBV27 and TRBJ1-1, with D possibly being TRBD1 (5 bases). The ends were cut back, 5 bases at V and 5 bases at J, with 24 bases in the middle. The CDR3 consists of 17 residues. CDR1 and CDR2 from the germline V gene are MNHEY and SMNVEV (reference sequence).

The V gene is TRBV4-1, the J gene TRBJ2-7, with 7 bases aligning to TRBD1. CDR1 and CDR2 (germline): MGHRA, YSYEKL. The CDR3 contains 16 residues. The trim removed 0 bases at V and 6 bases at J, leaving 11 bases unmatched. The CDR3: CASSQDPGTASVEQYF. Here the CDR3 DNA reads TGCGCCAGCAGCCAAGATCCAGGGACAGCCTCCGTCGAGCAGTACTTC.